The rows below give T cell receptor beta chains drawn from one sample of a study of blood T cell repertoires in COVID-19. Profiled with immunoSEQ multiplex PCR; TCRdb holds only in-frame clones, not every one. The sample has more than 80,000 clones, 76% seen once. Material for sequencing was peripheral blood. These receptors all come from an elderly man with COVID-19, enrolled during active disease. The CDR3 runs from the conserved cysteine through the conserved F or W. Fields, in order: clone size, CDR3 length, J gene, D gene, V gene, CDR3 protein, CDR3 DNA. The D gene is left open where the match is weak. Clone sizes are given selectively: once, few, many, or a class where the clone is expanded.

>.|13|TRBJ1-5|.|TRBV18
CASSPGPDQPQHF
TGTGCCAGCTCACCAGGGCCTGATCAGCCCCAGCATTTT
>.|13|TRBJ1-1|TRBD1|TRBV5-1
CASSLGTGGQAFF
TGCGCCAGCAGCTTGGGGACAGGGGGACAAGCTTTCTTT
>.|15|TRBJ1-6|.|TRBV11-2
CASSFRGRPGTPLHF
TGTGCCAGCAGCTTCCGCGGCCGGCCCGGAACACCCCTCCACTTT
>.|13|TRBJ2-7|.|TRBV28
CASRRPAVYEQYF
TGTGCCAGCAGACGGCCCGCGGTCTACGAGCAGTACTTC
>.|18|TRBJ2-3|TRBD2|TRBV10-1
CASSESPGLEGSTDTQYF
TGCGCCAGCAGTGAGTCGCCGGGACTAGAGGGTTCCACAGATACGCAGTATTTT
>.|14|TRBJ1-2|TRBD1|TRBV5-1
CASSLGQANYGYTF
TGCGCCAGCAGCTTAGGACAGGCCAACTATGGCTACACCTTC
>.|16|TRBJ1-2|TRBD1|TRBV5-4
CASSLVSGTGNYGYTF
TGTGCCAGCAGCTTGGTATCGGGGACAGGGAACTATGGCTACACCTTC
>.|15|TRBJ2-7|TRBD2|TRBV5-1
CASSLGAREGNEQYF
TGCGCCAGCAGCTTGGGAGCGCGGGAGGGGAACGAGCAGTACTTC
>.|15|TRBJ1-4|TRBD1|TRBV5-1
CASSLDRGHMEKLFF
TGCGCCAGCAGCTTGGACAGGGGGCATATGGAAAAACTGTTTTTT
>once|15|TRBJ2-7|TRBD1|TRBV5-1
CASSPRQGVPYEQYF
TGCGCCAGCTCTCCCCGGCAGGGGGTACCCTACGAGCAGTACTTC
>.|15|TRBJ2-7|TRBD2|TRBV28
CASAVIAGGPGEQYF
TGTGCCAGCGCTGTCATAGCGGGAGGGCCGGGGGAGCAGTACTTC
>once|15|TRBJ2-3|TRBD2|TRBV5-1
CASSSLAESTDTQYF
TGCGCCAGCAGCTCTCTAGCGGAAAGCACAGATACGCAGTATTTT
>.|15|TRBJ2-1|TRBD2|TRBV2
CASSVIAGGGNEQFF
TGTGCCAGCAGTGTAATAGCGGGAGGTGGAAATGAGCAGTTCTTC
>.|12|TRBJ1-1|.|TRBV6-6
CASSYSRGQAFF
TGTGCCAGCAGTTACAGCAGGGGACAAGCTTTCTTT
>.|14|TRBJ2-1|.|TRBV7-3
CASSRGLPYNEQFF
TGTGCCAGCAGCCGTGGACTTCCCTACAATGAGCAGTTCTTC
>.|14|TRBJ2-5|.|TRBV9
CASSPNRAQETQYF
TGTGCCAGCAGCCCCAACAGGGCCCAAGAGACCCAGTACTTC
>.|14|TRBJ2-7|.|TRBV19
CASSTIRGFGEQYF
TGTGCCAGTAGTACCATTCGGGGGTTCGGCGAGCAGTACTTC
>once|14|TRBJ1-5|.|TRBV18
CASSPALRGQPQHF
TGTGCCAGCTCACCAGCCCTACGGGGTCAGCCCCAGCATTTT
>.|17|TRBJ2-1|TRBD2|TRBV7-6
CASSLGTSGRWRGEQFF
TGTGCCAGCAGCTTAGGAACTAGCGGGAGGTGGCGAGGGGAGCAGTTCTTC
>.|15|TRBJ1-5|.|TRBV3-1/TRBV3-2
CASSQDHRDGQPQHF
TGTGCCAGCAGCCAAGATCACAGGGACGGTCAGCCCCAGCATTTT
>.|16|TRBJ2-7|.|TRBV27
CASSIRGRGDHYEQYF
TGTGCCAGCAGCATTAGGGGGAGAGGAGATCACTACGAGCAGTACTTC
>.|16|TRBJ2-3|.|TRBV11-2
CASSLGLALRTDTQYF
TGTGCCAGCAGCTTAGGTTTGGCCCTCCGCACAGATACGCAGTATTTT
>.|16|TRBJ2-7|.|TRBV7-6
CASSLGSAGYSYEQYF
TGTGCCAGCAGCTTAGGGTCGGCGGGATACTCCTACGAGCAGTACTTC
>.|19|TRBJ2-2|TRBD1|TRBV27
CASSLGRQGLRWWAGELFF
TGTGCCAGCAGTCTCGGGAGACAGGGGCTACGATGGTGGGCCGGGGAGCTGTTTTTT
>.|15|TRBJ1-4|.|TRBV6-5
CASSYSGRYNEKLFF
TGTGCCAGCAGTTACTCTGGCAGGTATAATGAAAAACTGTTTTTT
>.|17|TRBJ2-3|TRBD2|TRBV27
CASSLSPGGPEGDTQYF
TGTGCCAGCAGTTTATCGCCGGGAGGCCCGGAAGGAGATACGCAGTATTTT
>.|14|TRBJ2-5|.|TRBV28
CASSRTPYSETQYF
TGTGCCAGCAGTCGTACCCCCTATTCCGAGACCCAGTACTTC
>.|16|TRBJ2-5|TRBD2|TRBV7-9
CASSLGGSGSQETQYF
TGTGCCAGCAGCTTAGGAGGTAGCGGGAGCCAAGAGACCCAGTACTTC
>.|16|TRBJ1-1|TRBD1|TRBV20-1
CSASSPFRGVNTEAFF
TGCAGTGCTAGTAGCCCGTTCAGGGGGGTGAACACTGAAGCTTTCTTT